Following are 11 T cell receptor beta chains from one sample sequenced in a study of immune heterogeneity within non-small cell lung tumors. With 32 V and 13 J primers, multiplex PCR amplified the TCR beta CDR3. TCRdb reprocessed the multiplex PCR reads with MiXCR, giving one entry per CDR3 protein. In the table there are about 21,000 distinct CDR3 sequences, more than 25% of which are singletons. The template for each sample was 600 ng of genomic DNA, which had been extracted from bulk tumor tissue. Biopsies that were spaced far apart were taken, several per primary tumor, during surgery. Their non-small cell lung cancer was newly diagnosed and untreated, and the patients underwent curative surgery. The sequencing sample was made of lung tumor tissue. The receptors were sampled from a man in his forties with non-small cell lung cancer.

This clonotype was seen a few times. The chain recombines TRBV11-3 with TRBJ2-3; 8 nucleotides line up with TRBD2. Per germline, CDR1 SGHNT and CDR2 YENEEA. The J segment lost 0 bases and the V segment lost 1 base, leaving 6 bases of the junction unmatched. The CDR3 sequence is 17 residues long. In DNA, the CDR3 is TGTGCCAGCAGCTTAGGAACTAGCGGAGGGAGCACAGATACGCAGTATTTT. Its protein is CASSLGTSGGSTDTQYF.

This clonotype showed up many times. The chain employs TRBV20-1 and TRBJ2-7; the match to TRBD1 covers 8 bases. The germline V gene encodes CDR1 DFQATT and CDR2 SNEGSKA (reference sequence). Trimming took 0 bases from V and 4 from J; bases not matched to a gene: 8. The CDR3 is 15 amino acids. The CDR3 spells CSARDLGQGGYEQYF. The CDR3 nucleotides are TGCAGTGCTAGAGATCTCGGACAGGGAGGTTACGAGCAGTACTTC.

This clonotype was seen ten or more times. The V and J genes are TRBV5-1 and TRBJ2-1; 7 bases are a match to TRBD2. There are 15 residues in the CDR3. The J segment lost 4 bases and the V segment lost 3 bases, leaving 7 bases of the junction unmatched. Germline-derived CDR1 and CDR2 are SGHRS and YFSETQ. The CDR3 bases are TGCGCCAGCAGCTCTAGGACTAGACTTTACAATGAGCAGTTCTTC. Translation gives CASSSRTRLYNEQFF. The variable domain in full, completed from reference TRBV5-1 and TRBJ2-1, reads KAGVTQTPRYLIKTRGQQVTLSCSPISGHRSVSWYQQTPGQGLQFLFEYFSETQRNKGNFPGRFSGRQFSNSRSEMNVSTLELGDSALYLCASSSRTRLYNEQFFGPGTRLTVL.

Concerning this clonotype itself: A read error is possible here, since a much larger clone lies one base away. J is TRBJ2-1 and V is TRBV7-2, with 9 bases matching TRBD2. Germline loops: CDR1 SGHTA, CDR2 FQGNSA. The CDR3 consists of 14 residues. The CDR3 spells CASSPGLAGDEKFF. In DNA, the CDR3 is TGTGCCAGCAGCCCGGGACTAGCAGGCGATGAGAAGTTCTTC.

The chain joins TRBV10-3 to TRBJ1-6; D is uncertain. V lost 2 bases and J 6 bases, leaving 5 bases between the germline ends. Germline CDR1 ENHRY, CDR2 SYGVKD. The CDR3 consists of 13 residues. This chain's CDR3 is CAISETVNSPLHF. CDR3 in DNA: TGTGCCATCAGTGAGACAGTTAATTCACCCCTCCACTTT.

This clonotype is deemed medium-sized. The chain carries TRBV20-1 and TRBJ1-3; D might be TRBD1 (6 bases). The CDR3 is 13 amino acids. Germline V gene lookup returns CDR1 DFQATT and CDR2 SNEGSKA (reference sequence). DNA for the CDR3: TGCAGGTTAACAGGGCCTTGGGGAAACACCATATATTTT. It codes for CRLTGPWGNTIYF.

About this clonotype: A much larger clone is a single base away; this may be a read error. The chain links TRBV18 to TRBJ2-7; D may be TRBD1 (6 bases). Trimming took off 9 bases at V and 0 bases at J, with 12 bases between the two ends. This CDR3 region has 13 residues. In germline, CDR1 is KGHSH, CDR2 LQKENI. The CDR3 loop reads CARSRGSSYEQYF. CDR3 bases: TGTGCCAGATCAAGGGGGAGCTCCTACGAGCAGTACTTC. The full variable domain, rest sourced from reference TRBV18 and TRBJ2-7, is NAGVMQNPRHLVRRRGQEARLRCSPMKGHSHVYWYRQLPEEGLKFMVYLQKENIIDESGMPKERFSAEFPKEGPSILRIQQVVRGDSAAYFCARSRGSSYEQYFGPGTRLTVT.

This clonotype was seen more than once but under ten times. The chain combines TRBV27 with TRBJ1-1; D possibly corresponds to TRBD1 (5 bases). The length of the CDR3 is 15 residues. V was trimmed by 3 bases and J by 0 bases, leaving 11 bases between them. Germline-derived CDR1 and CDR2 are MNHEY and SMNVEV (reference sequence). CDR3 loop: CASSFRQQLNTEAFF. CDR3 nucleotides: TGTGCCAGCAGTTTTAGACAGCAATTGAACACTGAAGCTTTCTTT.

CDR3 DNA: TGTGCCAGCAGCCGCAATTCAGTCTACGAGCAGTACTTC. Protein: CASSRNSVYEQYF. The genes are TRBV3-1 and TRBJ2-7, with D hard to call. This CDR3 spans 13 amino acids. The V gene's germline CDR1 is LGHDT and CDR2 YNNKEL (reference sequence). V lost 4 bases, J lost 3 bases, and 10 bases lay in between.

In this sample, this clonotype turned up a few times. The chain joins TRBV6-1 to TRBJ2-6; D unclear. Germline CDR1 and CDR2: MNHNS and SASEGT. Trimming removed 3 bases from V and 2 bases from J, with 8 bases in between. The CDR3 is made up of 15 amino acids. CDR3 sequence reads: CASSEWTTGANVLTF. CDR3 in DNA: TGTGCCAGCAGTGAGTGGACCACTGGGGCCAACGTCCTGACTTTC.

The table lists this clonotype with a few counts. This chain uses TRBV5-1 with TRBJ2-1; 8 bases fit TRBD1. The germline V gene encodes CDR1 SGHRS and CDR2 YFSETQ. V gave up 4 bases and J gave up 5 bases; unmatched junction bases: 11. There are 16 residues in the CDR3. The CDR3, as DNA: TGCGCCAGCAGCGAGCTAATAGGACAGGGAAACAATGAGCAGTTCTTC. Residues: CASSELIGQGNNEQFF.